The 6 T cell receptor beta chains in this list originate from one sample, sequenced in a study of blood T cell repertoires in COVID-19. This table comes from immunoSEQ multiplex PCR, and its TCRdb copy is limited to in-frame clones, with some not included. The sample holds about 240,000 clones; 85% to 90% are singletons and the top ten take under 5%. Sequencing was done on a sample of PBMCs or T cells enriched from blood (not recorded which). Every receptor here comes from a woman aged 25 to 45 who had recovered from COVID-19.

In nucleotides, the CDR3 is TGTGCCAGCAGCCTAACTGAGAGGAGGGAGGATCCCCTCCACTTT. Translating it yields CASSLTERREDPLHF. J is TRBJ1-6 and V is TRBV2; no clear D. CDR1 is SNHLY, CDR2 FYNNEI, per germline. This CDR3 is built from 15 residues. V lost 6 bases and J 13 bases, leaving 22 bases between the germline ends.

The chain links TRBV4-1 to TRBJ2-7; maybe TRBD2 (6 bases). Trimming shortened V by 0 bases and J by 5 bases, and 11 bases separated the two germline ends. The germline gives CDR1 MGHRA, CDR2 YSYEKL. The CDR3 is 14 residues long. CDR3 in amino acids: CASSQDTGDNEQYF. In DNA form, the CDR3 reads TGCGCCAGCAGCCAAGACACGGGAGATAACGAGCAGTACTTC.

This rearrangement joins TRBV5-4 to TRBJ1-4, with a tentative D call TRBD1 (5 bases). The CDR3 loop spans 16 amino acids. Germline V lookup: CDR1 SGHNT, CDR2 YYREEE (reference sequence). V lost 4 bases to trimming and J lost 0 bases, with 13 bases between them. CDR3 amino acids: CASSTGGTATNEKLFF. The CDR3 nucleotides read TGTGCCAGCAGCACCGGGGGGACTGCAACTAATGAAAAACTGTTTTTT.

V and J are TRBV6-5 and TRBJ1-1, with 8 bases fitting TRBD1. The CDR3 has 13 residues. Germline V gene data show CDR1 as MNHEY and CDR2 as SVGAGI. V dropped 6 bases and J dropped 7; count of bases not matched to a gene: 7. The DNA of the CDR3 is TGTGCCAGCAGCGGGGACAGGCGACATGAAGCTTTCTTT. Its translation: CASSGDRRHEAFF.

DNA of the CDR3: TGTGCAGACAAGAACAGAGCTTCTAACTATGGCTACACCTTC. Translated: CADKNRASNYGYTF. The chain uses TRBV2 and TRBJ1-2; D gene ambiguous. There are 14 residues in the CDR3. Germline loops: CDR1 SNHLY, CDR2 FYNNEI.

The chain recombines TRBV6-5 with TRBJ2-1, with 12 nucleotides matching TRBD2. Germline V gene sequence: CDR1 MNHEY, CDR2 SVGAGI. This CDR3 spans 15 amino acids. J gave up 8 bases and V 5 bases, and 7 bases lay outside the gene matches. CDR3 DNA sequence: TGTGCCAGCAGTCCGCGGACTAGCGGGGCCCATGAGCAGTTCTTC. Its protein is CASSPRTSGAHEQFF.